This entry is about one T cell receptor (beta chain). The sequence runs out 3 residues before the end of the CDR3; the remainder is reconstructed from the germline J gene. CDR1 is SGDLS and CDR2 is YYNGEE in the germline V gene. V lost 0 bases and J lost 6, with 9 bases in between. The CDR3 has 14 amino acids. This sample is part of a study of T cells in women clearing cervical HPV infection. The table came from immunoSEQ multiplex PCR; TCRdb's copy has only in-frame clones and leaves some out. The table for this sample gives about 20,000 clones. The source is a woman between 18 and 75 years old with a cervical HPV16 infection that either progressed to CIN3+ or cleared (not recorded which). V gene TRBV9 combines with J gene TRBJ2-2; D is possibly TRBD1 (5 bases). Sequencing used blood buffy coat. The covered CDR3 bases are TGTGCCAGCAGCGTAGGGGGCGCGGCCGGGGAG. Protein: CASSVGGAAGE. The whole CDR3 sequence is CASSVGGAAGELFF.